This TCR beta chain is from a study of a mutant IDH1 vaccine in newly diagnosed glioma. About the study: Previous care, which was radiotherapy, temozolomide, or both, most often involved both.

The CDR3 extends over 11 amino acids. V was shortened by 2 bases and J by 6 bases, with 5 bases between the two germline ends. Germline V lookup: CDR1 MNHEY, CDR2 SMNVEV (reference sequence). This table comes from immunoSEQ multiplex PCR, and its TCRdb copy is limited to in-frame clones, with some not included. Of tens of thousands of clones in the sample, roughly two thirds were seen once. The time point is: week 47, end of study. A 20-mer mutant IDH1 peptide at 300 ug was injected subcutaneously with topical imiquimod. As for this clone: Its antigen remains unknown.

This chain uses TRBV27 with TRBJ2-7; no clear D. The source of this sequence is a man between 35 and 55 years old with glioma. Some clones in this sample may be carry-over from other donors' samples. The sample in question was peripheral blood mononuclear cells (PBMCs), obtained from a glioma patient whose treatment included an IDH1 peptide vaccine. CDR3: CASSLTSEQYF. The DNA for the CDR3 is TGTGCCAGCAGTTTAACAAGCGAGCAGTACTTC.